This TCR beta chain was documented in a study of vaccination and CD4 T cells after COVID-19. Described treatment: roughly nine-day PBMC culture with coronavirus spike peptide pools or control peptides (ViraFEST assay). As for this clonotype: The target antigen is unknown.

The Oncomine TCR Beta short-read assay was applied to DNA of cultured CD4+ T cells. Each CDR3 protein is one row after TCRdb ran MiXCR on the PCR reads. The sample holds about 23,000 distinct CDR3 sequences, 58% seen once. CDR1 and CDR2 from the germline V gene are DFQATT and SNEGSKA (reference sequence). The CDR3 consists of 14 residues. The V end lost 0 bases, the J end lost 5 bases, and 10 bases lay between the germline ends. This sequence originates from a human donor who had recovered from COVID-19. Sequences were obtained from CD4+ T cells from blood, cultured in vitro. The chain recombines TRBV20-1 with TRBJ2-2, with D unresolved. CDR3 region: CSARDQQSTGELFF. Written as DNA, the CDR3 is TGCAGTGCTAGAGATCAGCAGTCGACCGGGGAGCTGTTTTTT.